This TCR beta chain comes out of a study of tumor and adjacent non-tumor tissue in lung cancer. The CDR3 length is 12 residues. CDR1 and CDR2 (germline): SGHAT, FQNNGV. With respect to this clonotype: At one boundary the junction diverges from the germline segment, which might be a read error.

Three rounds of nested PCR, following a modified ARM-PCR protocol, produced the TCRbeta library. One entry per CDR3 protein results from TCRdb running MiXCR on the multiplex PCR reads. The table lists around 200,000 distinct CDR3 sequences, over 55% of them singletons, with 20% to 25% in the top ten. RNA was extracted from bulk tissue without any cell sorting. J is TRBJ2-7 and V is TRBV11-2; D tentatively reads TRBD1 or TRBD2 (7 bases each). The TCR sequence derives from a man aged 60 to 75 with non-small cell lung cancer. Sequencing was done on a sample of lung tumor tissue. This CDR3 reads CATGGDSYEQYF. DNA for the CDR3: TGTGCCACAGGGGGGGACTCCTACGAGCAGTATTTC.